Listed here are 16 T cell receptor beta chains from one sample, sequenced in a study of long-term antiretroviral therapy in people with HIV. Running of the v3.0 immunoSEQ assay took place at survey level. The repertoire was sequenced with immunoSEQ multiplex PCR; TCRdb's copy has only in-frame clones and lacks some. The sample has 40,000 or so clones; roughly four fifths are singletons. Sequencing was performed on unsorted PBMCs, taken 1 year after starting antiretroviral therapy. Receptor source: a man aged 18-30 years with HIV.

The chain's CDR3 is CASKIQGLLPEAFF. The CDR3 DNA reads as TGTGCCAGCAAGATCCAGGGGTTGTTACCTGAAGCTTTCTTT. The chain carries TRBV2 and TRBJ1-1, with D possibly being TRBD1 (6 bases). This CDR3 has 14 residues. Trimming took off 7 bases at V and 6 bases at J, with 18 bases between the two ends. Looked up from germline, CDR1 is SNHLY and CDR2 is FYNNEI.

This chain uses TRBV5-1 with TRBJ2-3; no reliable D call. In germline, CDR1 is SGHRS, CDR2 YFSETQ. Trimming removed 4 bases from V and 2 bases from J, with 11 bases in between. There are 14 residues in the CDR3. CDR3 sequence (DNA): TGCGCCAGCAGCCCCCTATACCTCACAGATACGCAGTATTTT. Translating gives CASSPLYLTDTQYF. Variable domain in full (rest from reference TRBV5-1 and TRBJ2-3): KAGVTQTPRYLIKTRGQQVTLSCSPISGHRSVSWYQQTPGQGLQFLFEYFSETQRNKGNFPGRFSGRQFSNSRSEMNVSTLELGDSALYLCASSPLYLTDTQYFGPGTRLTVL.

The chain has TRBV19 and TRBJ1-1; D is unresolved. The CDR3 totals 16 residues. Looked up from germline, CDR1 is LNHDA and CDR2 is SQIVND (reference sequence). V was cut by 2 bases and J by 0 bases, with 13 bases left in between. This chain's CDR3 is CASSIYSRLVNTEAFF. In DNA form, the CDR3 reads TGTGCCAGTAGTATATATTCCCGGCTTGTGAACACTGAAGCTTTCTTT. Combining the CDR3 with reference TRBV19 and TRBJ1-1 gives the whole variable domain DGGITQSPKYLFRKEGQNVTLSCEQNLNHDAMYWYRQDPGQGLRLIYYSQIVNDFQKGDIAEGYSVSREKKESFPLTVTSAQKNPTAFYLCASSIYSRLVNTEAFFGQGTRLTVV.

The chain uses TRBV7-8 and TRBJ1-4; D perhaps matches TRBD1 (6 bases). Germline CDR1 SGHVS, CDR2 FQNEAQ. The CDR3 is 14 residues long. The V and J ends lost 5 bases and 13 bases respectively, with 20 bases between them. As DNA, the CDR3 is TGTGCCAGCAGCCCGACAGGTACTGGTAGCAGACTGTTTTTT. Protein: CASSPTGTGSRLFF.

The chain has TRBV29-1 and TRBJ1-1, with D unresolved. This CDR3 is 12 amino acids long. V shed 4 bases and J shed 2 bases, with 8 bases lying between them. Germline values: CDR1 SQVTM, CDR2 ANQGSEA. In DNA form, the CDR3 reads TGCAGCGTTGTATGGACCAACACTGAAGCTTTCTTT. It encodes CSVVWTNTEAFF. Drawing the rest from reference TRBV29-1 and TRBJ1-1, the complete variable domain is SAVISQKPSRDICQRGTSLTIQCQVDSQVTMMFWYRQQPGQSLTLIATANQGSEATYESGFVIDKFPISRPNLTFSTLTVSNMSPEDSSIYLCSVVWTNTEAFFGQGTRLTVV.

This clone appeared a few times. This chain connects TRBV27 to TRBJ2-7; TRBD2 might be the D (7 bases). CDR1 MNHEY and CDR2 SMNVEV come from the germline V gene (reference sequence). V lost 0 bases and J 3 bases, leaving 21 bases between the germline ends. This CDR3 comprises 18 residues. The CDR3 DNA sequence: TGTGCCAGCAGTTTATCGATTCGGGGGGCGGTGGGATTCTACGAGCAGTACTTC. It encodes CASSLSIRGAVGFYEQYF.

This clone was seen only once. V and J are TRBV29-1 and TRBJ1-1, with 7 nucleotides matching TRBD1. In germline, CDR1 is SQVTM, CDR2 ANQGSEA. The CDR3 is 12 residues long. The CDR3 here is CTGTELNTEAFF. The DNA of the CDR3 is TGCACCGGGACAGAACTGAACACTGAAGCTTTCTTT.

The chain joins TRBV28 to TRBJ2-7; D assignment may be TRBD1 or TRBD2 (5 bases each). The CDR3 has 12 amino acids. In germline, CDR1 is MDHEN, CDR2 SYDVKM. V was clipped by 8 bases and J by 3 bases, with 11 bases between them. CDR3 DNA: TGTGCCAGCCGGGACCGGGTCTACGAGCAGTACTTC. It is translated as CASRDRVYEQYF.

The rearrangement joins TRBV7-6 to TRBJ2-7; D ambiguous. The germline gives CDR1 SGHVS, CDR2 FNYEAQ. The CDR3 has 15 amino acids. With 5 bases removed from V and 3 bases from J, the gap between germline ends came to 17 bases. CDR3 nucleotide sequence: TGTGCCAGCAGCCCCTCCTTGGACGGAGACTACGAGCAGTACTTC. Protein: CASSPSLDGDYEQYF.

J is TRBJ2-5 and V is TRBV6-5, with 9 bases lining up with TRBD1. The germline V gene has CDR1 MNHEY and CDR2 SVGAGI. The CDR3 totals 16 residues. The junction had 2 bases not matched to a gene; V was cut back by 0 bases and J by 0 bases. CDR3 region: CASSYSGDRDQETQYF. The CDR3 DNA reads TGTGCCAGCAGTTACTCAGGGGACAGGGACCAAGAGACCCAGTACTTC.

V usage is TRBV10-3 and J usage is TRBJ2-7, with D unclear. The CDR3 has 15 amino acids. Germline CDR1 ENHRY, CDR2 SYGVKD. Trimming shortened V by 0 bases and J by 2 bases, and 11 bases separated the two germline ends. The CDR3 DNA sequence: TGTGCCATCAGTGAGTCGGCGCGTTTTCCCTACGAGCAGTACTTC. Protein product: CAISESARFPYEQYF.

V usage is TRBV2 and J usage is TRBJ1-5, with unresolved D. Trimming pared 7 bases from V and 0 bases from J, leaving 13 bases between. CDR1 is SNHLY, CDR2 FYNNEI, per germline. There are 15 residues in the CDR3. CDR3 DNA sequence: TGTGCCAGCATAGAGGCGCCACATAGCAATCAGCCCCAGCATTTT. Translation: CASIEAPHSNQPQHF.

The V gene is TRBV11-2, the J gene TRBJ2-1; a weak D match, TRBD2 (5 bases). The V gene's germline CDR1 is SGHAT and CDR2 FQNNGV. The CDR3 consists of 16 residues. Trimming left V 2 bases short and J 1 base short, with 12 bases between. The CDR3 bases are TGTGCCAGCAGCTTAACTAGTATCCTATCCTACAATGAGCAGTTCTTC. Its translation is CASSLTSILSYNEQFF.

CDR3 amino acids: CASSLAPTYEQYF. In nucleotides, the CDR3 is TGTGCCAGCAGCTTAGCGCCCACCTACGAGCAGTACTTC. J is TRBJ2-7 and V is TRBV7-9; D unresolved. This CDR3 has 13 amino acids. The V gene lost 0 bases and the J gene lost 2 bases, with 5 bases spanning the gap. The germline gives CDR1 SEHNR, CDR2 FQNEAQ (reference sequence).

This chain links TRBV11-3 with TRBJ2-5; unclear D gene. Germline-derived CDR1 and CDR2 are SGHNT and YENEEA. This CDR3 has 15 amino acids. V was pared by 1 base and J by 1 base, with 10 bases between. Here the CDR3 reads CASSLVFGSQETQYF. CDR3 sequence (DNA): TGTGCCAGCAGCTTAGTTTTTGGCAGCCAAGAGACCCAGTACTTC.

The chain combines TRBV9 with TRBJ2-5; possibly TRBD1 for D (5 bases). Germline-derived CDR1 and CDR2 are SGDLS and YYNGEE. V was clipped by 4 bases and J by 4 bases, with 14 bases between them. This CDR3 spans 14 amino acids. The CDR3 spells CASSPPERGETQYF. The CDR3 coding sequence is TGTGCCAGCAGCCCCCCCGAAAGGGGAGAGACCCAGTACTTC.